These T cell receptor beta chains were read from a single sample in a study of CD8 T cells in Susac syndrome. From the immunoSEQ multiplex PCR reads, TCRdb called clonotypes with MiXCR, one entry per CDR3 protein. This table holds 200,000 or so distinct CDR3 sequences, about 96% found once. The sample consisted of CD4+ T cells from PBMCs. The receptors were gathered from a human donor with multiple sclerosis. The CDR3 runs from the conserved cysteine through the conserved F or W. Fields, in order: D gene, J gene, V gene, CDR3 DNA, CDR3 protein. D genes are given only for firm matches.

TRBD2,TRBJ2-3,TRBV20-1,TGCAGTGCTAGGGGACTACTCACAGATACGCAGTATTTT,CSARGLLTDTQYF
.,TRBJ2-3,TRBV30,TGTTCTCGCGGGGTCCTAGATACGCAGTATTTT,CSRGVLDTQYF
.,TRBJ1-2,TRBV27,TGTGCCAGCAGTCCCAGACAGGAAAAAGGGTATGGCTACACCTTC,CASSPRQEKGYGYTF
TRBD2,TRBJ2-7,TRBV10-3,TGTGCCATCAGTGCCACTAGCGTCCTCACCTACGAGCAGTACTTC,CAISATSVLTYEQYF
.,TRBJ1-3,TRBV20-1,TGCAGTGCTGGCCGGACGGGCGCTGGAAACACCATATATTTT,CSAGRTGAGNTIYF
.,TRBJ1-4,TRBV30,TGTGCCTGGAGTGTTCAGGGCCCTGAAAAACTGTTTTTT,CAWSVQGPEKLFF
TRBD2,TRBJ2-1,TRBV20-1,TGCAGTGCCGGGGGGATACGCAATGAGCAGTTCTTC,CSAGGIRNEQFF
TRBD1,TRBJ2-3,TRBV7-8,TGTGCCAGCAGCTTTCGACAGGGGAGCACAGATACGCAGTATTTT,CASSFRQGSTDTQYF
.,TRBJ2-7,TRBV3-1,TGTGCCAGCAGCCAAGATGGGACAACCGAGCAGTACTTC,CASSQDGTTEQYF
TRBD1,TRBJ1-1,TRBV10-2,TGCGCCAGCAGACCGTCCGACAGGGGAAGGGGAGCTTTCTTT,CASRPSDRGRGAFF
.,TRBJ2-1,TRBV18,TGTGCCAGCTCACCACCCGCTCCCGTCGGTGAGCAGTTCTTC,CASSPPAPVGEQFF
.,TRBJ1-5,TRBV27,TGTGCCAGCAGTCCCCGAGGACAGCCCCAGCATTTT,CASSPRGQPQHF
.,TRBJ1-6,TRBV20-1,TGCAGTGCTAGAGAGGGAGGTTCACCCCTCCACTTT,CSAREGGSPLHF
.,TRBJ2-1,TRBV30,TGTGCCTGGTCTAGGCTACATCAGCAGTTCTTC,CAWSRLHQQFF